The next 7 T cell receptor beta chains were all read from a single sample in a study of vaccination effects on CD4 cells after COVID-19. No antigens are known for them. Sequencing was performed with immunoSEQ multiplex PCR; in TCRdb, only in-frame clones are kept and a portion is missing. Among about 73,000 clones, approximately 74% were seen once, and the ten largest hold 2.5% to 3%. In the ViraFEST assay, antigen-specific CD4+ clonotypes were identified by expansion after peptide-pool stimulation. It was after 10 days of culture that CD4+ T cells were isolated. Vaccine recipients had no previous SARS-CoV-2 infection; their nucleocapsid antibodies were negative. Sequencing used CD4+ T cells from PBMCs cultured with HCoV-NL63 spike peptides, obtained before COVID-19 vaccination. The source of these receptors is a human donor who received a COVID-19 vaccine.

J is TRBJ2-3 and V is TRBV5-4; 13 nucleotides match TRBD2. This CDR3 is 15 amino acids long. Germline assignment: CDR1 SGHNT and CDR2 YYREEE (reference sequence). The V and J ends lost 4 bases and 4 bases, in that order; junction bases with no gene match: 3. CDR3 in amino acids: CASSPLAGGPDTQYF. As DNA, the CDR3 is TGTGCCAGCAGCCCACTAGCGGGGGGGCCAGATACGCAGTATTTT.

V gene TRBV5-1 combines with J gene TRBJ2-3; D could derive from TRBD1 or TRBD2 (5 bases each). With 4 bases removed from V and 2 bases from J, the gap between germline ends came to 11 bases. CDR3 length equals 14 residues. CDR1 SGHRS and CDR2 YFSETQ come from the germline V gene. The CDR3 reads CASSPRDLTDTQYF. The CDR3 nucleotides read TGCGCCAGCAGCCCCCGGGACCTCACAGATACGCAGTATTTT. Complete variable domain (other parts from reference TRBV5-1 and TRBJ2-3): KAGVTQTPRYLIKTRGQQVTLSCSPISGHRSVSWYQQTPGQGLQFLFEYFSETQRNKGNFPGRFSGRQFSNSRSEMNVSTLELGDSALYLCASSPRDLTDTQYFGPGTRLTVL.

The genes are TRBV4-3 and TRBJ1-1, with D uncertain. V lost 0 bases, J lost 3 bases, and 11 bases lay in between. The CDR3 is 15 residues long. Germline CDR1 is LGHNA and CDR2 is YSLEER. The CDR3 DNA reads as TGCGCCAGCAGCCAAGAACAGTACAGTTACACTGAAGCTTTCTTT. Translated: CASSQEQYSYTEAFF.

This clone appeared a single time. The chain joins TRBV28 to TRBJ1-3; TRBD1 might be the D (5 bases). V lost 10 bases, J lost 3 bases, and 13 bases lay in between. Germline V CDR1 and CDR2: MDHEN, SYDVKM. The CDR3 contains 13 residues. CDR3 in amino acids: CATSKGYGNTIYF. The DNA of the CDR3 is TGTGCCACCTCTAAGGGGTATGGAAACACCATATATTTT.

V usage is TRBV30 and J usage is TRBJ1-3; D gene unclear. This CDR3 comprises 15 residues. V was trimmed by 5 bases and J by 2 bases, leaving 16 bases between them. CDR1 and CDR2 (germline): GTSNPN, SVGIG (reference sequence). CDR3 protein: CAWDPASSTGNTIYF. CDR3 nucleotide sequence: TGTGCCTGGGACCCCGCGTCTTCTACTGGAAACACCATATATTTT.

V gene TRBV3-1 (or the pseudogene TRBV3-2) combines with J gene TRBJ2-1, with unresolved D. V dropped 2 bases and J dropped 8 bases, with 4 bases sitting between them. Germline V lookup: CDR1 LGHDT, CDR2 YNNKEL (reference sequence). The CDR3 runs to 11 residues. Here the CDR3 DNA reads TGTGCCAGCAGCCAATGGTATGAGCAGTTCTTC. It encodes CASSQWYEQFF.

V gene TRBV5-1 combines with J gene TRBJ1-1; a weak D match, TRBD1 (5 bases). This CDR3 is built from 15 residues. Trimming left V 4 bases short and J 4 bases short, with 17 bases between. Germline lookup yields CDR1 SGHRS and CDR2 YFSETQ. This CDR3 reads CASSHDGTMGTEAFF. CDR3 DNA: TGCGCCAGCAGCCACGACGGGACGATGGGCACTGAAGCTTTCTTT.